This TCR beta chain is drawn from a study of vaccination and CD4 T cells after COVID-19. Study information: Overlapping spike pools from SARS-CoV-2 and HCoV-NL63, HCoV-OC43 and HCoV-229E served as culture stimuli. Broader study findings: In convalescent patients, 304 of 307 vaccine-specific clones were mono-reactive for SARS-CoV-2 spike.

This clonotype has only a few counts. The antigen remains unidentified. Regarding treatment: roughly nine-day PBMC culture with coronavirus spike peptide pools or control peptides (ViraFEST assay). Wells contained under 2.5 million PBMCs each, and these were cultured with 8 to 10 IU/ml IL-2 and roughly 10 ug/ml peptide pools. The Oncomine TCR Beta short-read assay sequenced DNA from cultured CD4+ T cells. TCRdb reprocessed the PCR reads with MiXCR, giving one entry per CDR3 protein. The sample includes about 18,000 distinct CDR3 sequences, 29% seen only once; the top ten take around a sixth. The CDR3 has 16 residues. Trimming took 6 bases from V and 7 from J; bases not matched to a gene: 17. Germline CDR1 reads DFQATT; CDR2 reads SNEGSKA (reference sequence).

Sequenced material: cultured CD4+ T cells from blood. This clonotype was sampled from a human donor with COVID-19. The genes are TRBV20-1 and TRBJ2-2, with TRBD1 identical over 7 bases. The CDR3 DNA follows: TGCAGTGCCGACAAGGACAGAGGGGGCCGGGGCGGGGAGCTGTTTTTT. This encodes CSADKDRGGRGGELFF.